The 9 T cell receptor beta chains below all came from one sample that was sequenced in a study of TIL therapy for anti-PD-1-resistant metastatic lung cancer. The time point denotes: pre-treatment sample, taken before nivolumab and TIL therapy. The libraries were made with immunoSEQ v3. Assay: immunoSEQ multiplex PCR; the TCRdb copy retains only in-frame clones and omits some. The sample records about 20,000 clones, 60% to 80% being singletons. Sequencing used blood, obtained at baseline. These receptors originate from a person between 25 and 80 years old with non-small cell lung cancer.

The chain is built from TRBV5-6 and TRBJ2-5; 13 bases are shared with TRBD2. The germline CDR1 and CDR2 sequences are SGHDT and YYEEEE. J gave up 8 bases and V 4 bases, and 11 bases lay outside the gene matches. This CDR3 has 16 residues. Here the CDR3 reads CASSTGLAGPGGTQYF. The CDR3 DNA is TGTGCCAGCAGCACGGGACTAGCGGGGCCCGGAGGAACCCAGTACTTC.

CDR3 DNA: TGTGCCAGCAGGGGGAGACACTTTAGCACAGATACGCAGTATTTT. This translates into CASRGRHFSTDTQYF. This chain connects TRBV6-5 to TRBJ2-3, with D possibly being TRBD2 (5 bases). V lost 6 bases and J lost 0, with 13 bases in between. Germline-derived CDR1 and CDR2 are MNHEY and SVGAGI. The CDR3 loop spans 15 amino acids.

The chain uses TRBV10-3 and TRBJ2-7; D is perhaps TRBD2 (6 bases). The CDR3 totals 11 residues. Trimming pared 6 bases from V and 4 bases from J, leaving 7 bases between. Germline V CDR1 and CDR2: ENHRY, SYGVKD. For the CDR3, the DNA is TGTGCCATCAGCCGGGAGTACGAGCAGTACTTC. Protein sequence: CAISREYEQYF.

The V and J genes are TRBV10-2 and TRBJ2-3; TRBD2 might be the D (5 bases). The germline gives CDR1 WSHSY, CDR2 SAAADI. The CDR3 consists of 12 residues. The V end lost 3 bases, the J end lost 11 bases, and 12 bases lay between the germline ends. The CDR3 protein is CASSEGLQKQYF. DNA for the CDR3: TGCGCCAGCAGTGAAGGACTCCAAAAGCAGTATTTT.

The gene calls are TRBV19 and TRBJ1-5; TRBD1 is a possible D gene (5 bases). The CDR3 spans 14 residues. The germline V gene has CDR1 LNHDA and CDR2 SQIVND (reference sequence). Trimming cost V 7 bases and J 3 bases, with 13 bases left between them. The CDR3, as DNA: TGTGCCAGTAATAATGCAGGGCTCAATCAGCCCCAGCATTTT. Translation: CASNNAGLNQPQHF.

This clone is categorized as medium-sized. The chain combines TRBV7-9 with TRBJ1-4; no clear D. Between the trimmed V and J ends, which lost 3 bases and 6 bases, there was a span of 2 bases. Germline V gene sequence: CDR1 SEHNR, CDR2 FQNEAQ (reference sequence). The CDR3 length is 11 residues. CDR3 amino acids: CASSFDEKLFF. In nucleotides, the CDR3 is TGTGCCAGCAGCTTCGATGAAAAACTGTTTTTT.

The CDR3, as DNA: TGTGCCAGCAGCCTACAGGGGGCCCAAGAGACCCAGTACTTC. Its translation is CASSLQGAQETQYF. V and J are TRBV2 and TRBJ2-5, with 9 nucleotides matching TRBD1. CDR3 length equals 14 residues. The V segment lost 6 bases and the J segment 1 base; nucleotides outside the gene matches: 3. Germline V gives CDR1 SNHLY, CDR2 FYNNEI.

The chain employs TRBV15 and TRBJ2-6; the match to TRBD1 covers 7 bases. The V gene's germline CDR1 is LNHNV and CDR2 YYDKDF (reference sequence). Trimming removed 5 bases from V and 4 bases from J; junction bases left unmatched: 17. This CDR3 is 19 amino acids long. CDR3 sequence reads: CATSQAGQGEVSGANVLTF. CDR3 nucleotide sequence: TGTGCCACCAGCCAAGCCGGGCAGGGGGAAGTTTCCGGGGCCAACGTCCTGACTTTC.

The J gene is TRBJ1-1, the V gene TRBV2, with D possibly TRBD1 on 5 matching bases. V lost 2 bases and J 0 bases, leaving 7 bases between the germline ends. CDR1 is SNHLY, CDR2 FYNNEI, per germline. This CDR3 comprises 14 residues. The CDR3 nucleotides are TGTGCCAGCAGTGAACAGACAGTGAACACTGAAGCTTTCTTT. Translated: CASSEQTVNTEAFF.